Each of the 6 T cell receptor beta chains below was sequenced from the same sample in a study of T cells in Graves' hyperthyroidism and ophthalmopathy. The investigators amplified TCR beta CDR3 regions from RNA transcripts. The HTBI primer set drove a first-round RT-PCR of the TCR CDR3. MiXCR, run by TCRdb on the multiplex PCR reads, gives a single entry per CDR3 protein. The table has about 600,000 distinct CDR3 sequences, approximately 15% seen once. The sample consisted of blood. Receptors originate from a woman aged 18-29 years with Graves' ophthalmopathy.

This clonotype was observed a few times. The V and J genes are TRBV2 and TRBJ1-5; D remains ambiguous. Germline V gene data show CDR1 as SNHLY and CDR2 as FYNNEI. The CDR3 runs 18 residues. The ends were cut back, 2 bases at V and 0 bases at J, with 17 bases in the middle. The CDR3 loop is CASSESGSAASSNQPQHF. The CDR3 DNA sequence: TGTGCCAGCAGTGAATCCGGGTCAGCAGCGTCTAGCAATCAGCCCCAGCATTTT.

This clonotype has only a few counts. The CDR3 DNA follows: TGTGCCAGTAGTATAGAGGTGACTAGCGGGAGTCCCTACGAGCAGTACTTC. This translates into CASSIEVTSGSPYEQYF. The chain joins TRBV19 to TRBJ2-7; TRBD2 matches at 12 bases. This CDR3 region has 17 residues. The V and J ends lost 0 bases and 2 bases, in that order; junction bases with no gene match: 5. Germline-derived CDR1 and CDR2 are LNHDA and SQIVND (reference sequence).

Many counts were recorded for this clonotype. The chain uses TRBV13 and TRBJ2-3; perhaps TRBD2 as D (6 bases). There are 14 residues in the CDR3. Trimming stripped 5 bases from V and 6 bases from J, with 15 bases between. Germline V lookup: CDR1 PRHDT, CDR2 FYEKMQ (reference sequence). The CDR3: CASSPGPGGDTQYF. CDR3 coding DNA: TGTGCCAGCAGCCCCGGCCCTGGGGGGGATACGCAGTATTTT.

The V gene is TRBV27, the J gene TRBJ2-3; TRBD1 agrees at 7 bases. V shed 6 bases and J 2 bases; nucleotides not matched to a gene: 8. Germline loops: CDR1 MNHEY, CDR2 SMNVEV (reference sequence). The CDR3 contains 15 residues. The CDR3 protein is CASSIWTGSTDTQYF. DNA of the CDR3: TGTGCCAGCAGCATTTGGACAGGTTCCACAGATACGCAGTATTTT.

On this clonotype itself: A much larger clone lies a single base off, so this may be a read error. This sequence joins TRBV5-6 and TRBJ2-5; D not resolved. CDR1 SGHDT and CDR2 YYEEEE come from the germline V gene. This CDR3 is built from 11 residues. Trimming took 0 bases from V and 9 from J, leaving 6 bases between them. The CDR3 DNA sequence: TGTGCCAGCAGCTTGGGGGTGGCCCAGTACTTC. Its protein is CASSLGVAQYF.

This clonotype was counted many times. The chain joins TRBV27 to TRBJ2-5; 13 bases are shared with TRBD2. The germline V gene encodes CDR1 MNHEY and CDR2 SMNVEV (reference sequence). The junction had 15 bases not matched to a gene; V was cut back by 4 bases and J by 7 bases. The CDR3 contains 18 residues. CDR3 DNA: TGTGCCAGCAGTTCCCGGACTAGCGGGAGTGGGTCTCGTGGGACCCAGTACTTC. Its protein product is CASSSRTSGSGSRGTQYF.